The subject of this entry is one TCR beta chain. The source of the sample is a study of blood T cell repertoires in COVID-19. The CDR3 contains 13 residues. Germline V gives CDR1 WSHSY, CDR2 SAAADI. V lost 4 bases to trimming and J lost 4 bases, with 10 bases between them. The authors' processing: Reference gene primer amplification in the assay estimated nucleated cell counts. The data were produced by immunoSEQ multiplex PCR, yet TCRdb's version contains in-frame clones alone and is incomplete. V, J and clone size derive from that table, while D and trimming were established from the DNA sequence. The sample has 250,000 to 350,000 clones; 87% are singletons.

The sample taken for sequencing was peripheral blood. The V call is TRBV10-2, the J call TRBJ1-1; no clear D gene. The sequence derives from a woman between 50 and 59 years old who had recovered from COVID-19. The CDR3 DNA reads TGCGCCAGCAGTGTTGGTGAGGTCACTGAAGCTTTCTTT. Translated, it gives CASSVGEVTEAFF.